Below, one TCR beta chain is given with its context. The antigen is unknown. This record belongs to a study of a mutant IDH1 vaccine in newly diagnosed glioma. The wider study: Males made up 62.5% and females approximately 40% of treated patients, whose mean age was about 40 years. General study points: Patients mounted vaccine-induced immune responses in roughly 93% of cases.

V was cut by 4 bases and J by 5 bases, with 8 bases left in between. CDR1 SNHLY and CDR2 FYNNEI come from the germline V gene. This CDR3 spans 12 amino acids. Libraries were prepared by immunoSEQ multiplex PCR; TCRdb keeps only in-frame clonotypes and omits some of them. The sample has 30,000 to 40,000 clones; 84% are singletons. Time point described: week 11, during vaccination. Each dose of the vaccine consisted of 300 ug of mutant IDH1 20-mer peptide, with topical imiquimod. The chain is built from TRBV2 and TRBJ2-5; no firm D call. The sample consisted of PBMCs, taken from a glioma patient whose treatment included an IDH1 peptide vaccine. The clonotype originates from a man aged 35-49 years with glioma. The CDR3 region has the DNA TGTGCCAGCAGTGCGCGACCGGAGACCCAGTACTTC. Amino acids: CASSARPETQYF.